This T cell receptor beta chain was observed in a study of vaccination and CD4 T cells after COVID-19. Sequencing of DNA taken from cultured CD4+ T cells relied on the Oncomine TCR Beta short-read assay. TCRdb called the PCR reads again in MiXCR, with one record for every CDR3 protein. Among some 16,000 distinct CDR3 sequences listed, about 50% were seen once. V lost 6 bases, J lost 3 bases, and 12 bases lay in between. Germline V gene lookup returns CDR1 MNHEY and CDR2 SMNVEV (reference sequence). This CDR3 has 14 residues. Treatment given: roughly ten-day PBMC culture with coronavirus spike peptide pools or control peptides (ViraFEST assay). This clonotype appeared a few times. As yet, its antigen is unknown.

J is TRBJ1-3 and V is TRBV27, with D perhaps matching TRBD1 (5 bases). The source is a human donor who had recovered from COVID-19. The source material was CD4+ T cells from blood, cultured in vitro. CDR3 bases: TGTGCCAGCAGGAGGGCAGGGCGTGGAAACACCATATATTTT. Protein product: CASRRAGRGNTIYF.